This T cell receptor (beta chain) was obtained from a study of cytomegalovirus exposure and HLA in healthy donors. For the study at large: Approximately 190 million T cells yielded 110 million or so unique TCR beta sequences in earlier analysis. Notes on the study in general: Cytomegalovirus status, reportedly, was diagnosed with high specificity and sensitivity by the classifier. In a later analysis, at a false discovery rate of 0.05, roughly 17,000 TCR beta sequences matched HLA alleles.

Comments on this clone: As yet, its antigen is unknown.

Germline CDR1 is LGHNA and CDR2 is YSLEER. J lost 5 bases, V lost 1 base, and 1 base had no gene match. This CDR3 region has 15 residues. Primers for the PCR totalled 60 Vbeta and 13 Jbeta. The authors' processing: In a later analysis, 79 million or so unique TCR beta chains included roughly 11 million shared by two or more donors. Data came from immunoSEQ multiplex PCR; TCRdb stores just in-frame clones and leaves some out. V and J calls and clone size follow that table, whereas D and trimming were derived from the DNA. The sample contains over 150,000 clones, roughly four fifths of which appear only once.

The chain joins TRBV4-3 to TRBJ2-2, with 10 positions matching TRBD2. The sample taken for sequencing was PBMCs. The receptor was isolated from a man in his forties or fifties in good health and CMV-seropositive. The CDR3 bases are TGCGCCAGCAGCCAAGTAGCGGGAGGTACCGGGGAGCTGTTTTTT. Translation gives CASSQVAGGTGELFF.